This T cell receptor beta chain emerged from a study of blood T cell repertoires in COVID-19 (dated by TCRdb to 2020 to 2022). Study-wide context: Collaborator samples came from the United States, Italy and Spain and covered acute and convalescent phases of COVID-19. The prospective study material was composed of cDNA or gDNA derived from T cells, B-cell-depleted T cells, or PBMCs. The repertoires were released in a freely available public database intended as a resource for research on the immune response to SARS-CoV-2. The dataset comprised deeply sampled blood TCRbeta repertoires from subjects exposed to, actively infected with, or recovered from COVID-19. Where HLA class I and class II types were available, the types were taken from metadata supplied by the sample provider, not from assay-based typing. Samples were obtained from the ongoing ImmuneRACE study (first 160 participants) and from 1,254 subjects provided by 6 global collaborators. The sample metadata nearly always contained a de-identified subject ID, COVID-19 status, age in years and sex. The investigation overall reported the following: Clinical and demographic metadata were provided uncurated, with the amount varying by source and participant.

The V end loses 2 bases and the J end loses 2 bases, and a stretch of 11 bases separates them. The cysteine opens and the phenylalanine closes a CDR3 of 15 amino acids. The entry retains the CDR3 DNA only, 45 bases that are in frame from base 1. CDR1 and CDR2, per the germline V gene (reference sequence), are SEHNR and FQNEAQ. TCRbeta CDR3 regions were amplified from genomic DNA by means of the immunoSEQ Assay, a bias-controlled multiplex PCR. In the source study's methods: The number of nucleated cells in each sample was estimated by amplification of reference gene primers within the assay. Sequence reads were collapsed and filtered to measure the absolute abundance of every unique TCRbeta CDR3 rearrangement. For each sample, productive Simpson clonality was calculated by taking the square root of Simpson's diversity index across productive rearrangements. In TCRdb, the immuneACCESS table is reduced to in-frame sequences with V and J assigned. These tables do not hold every clone; where another copy was compared, an unresolved V gene accounts for under half, and the others remain unexplained. V, J and clone size were drawn from that table, and D and trimming were deduced from the DNA. The sample table records about 320,000 clones; over 90% of these occur just once. The ten largest account for about 4.2% of the sample.

Participants in the prospective study were aged roughly 18 to 90 years, lived in more than 20 United States geographic areas, and enrolled through a virtual design. To assign participants to cohorts, the prospective study relied on clinical history that participants themselves reported in a screening survey and a study questionnaire. Exposed participants were defined as having been in contact with someone with a PCR-confirmed or clinician-diagnosed COVID-19 case within 2 weeks of study entry. Mobile phlebotomists in the prospective study collected whole blood, serum and a nasopharyngeal or oropharyngeal swab from every participant. Prospective study participants could optionally give additional blood draws and questionnaires over an approximately two-month period. Before DNA extraction, blood samples from the prospective study were shipped at room temperature or frozen. For this clone: Its specific antigen is unknown. No clone much larger than this one lies a single base away; base qualities are absent.

The origin of this receptor is a woman aged 25-40 years who had been exposed to COVID-19. This receptor chain uses TRBV7-9 and TRBJ2-3, with TRBD2 as a weak D call on 5 bases. The specimen sequenced was PBMCs or T cells enriched from blood (not recorded which). The nucleotide sequence is given as TGTGCCAGCAGCTTACGTCCGGGGTCCACAGATACGCAGTATTTT. It specifies CASSLRPGSTDTQYF.